The next 19 T cell receptor beta chains were all read from a single sample in a study of glioma-infiltrating T cells. TCR alpha and beta CDR3 regions were amplified from RNA using iRepertoire nested multiplex PCR. MiXCR, run by TCRdb on the multiplex PCR reads, gives a single entry per CDR3 protein. This sample yields some 90,000 distinct CDR3 sequences, of which roughly 40% are seen a single time; less than 45% belongs to the top ten. Sequencing was done on a sample of glioma tissue, nonneoplastic brain tissue, or PBMCs (not recorded which). These receptors were taken from a human donor with low-grade glioma or glioblastoma, undergoing nonglioma brain surgery, or in good health (not recorded which).

This clonotype was counted ten times or more. The rearrangement joins TRBV5-1 to TRBJ1-1, with D perhaps TRBD1 (5 bases). Between the trimmed V and J ends, which lost 4 bases and 0 bases, there was a span of 13 bases. Germline CDR1 is SGHRS and CDR2 is YFSETQ. The CDR3 totals 15 residues. CDR3: CASSLLSGVNTEAFF. The CDR3 nucleotides are TGCGCCAGCAGCCTGCTTTCGGGGGTGAACACTGAAGCTTTCTTT.

Concerning this clonotype: A much larger clone sits a single nucleotide away, making a read error possible. V and J are TRBV5-1 and TRBJ2-1, with D unresolved. V dropped 0 bases and J dropped 0 bases, with 13 bases sitting between them. Looked up from germline, CDR1 is SGHRS and CDR2 is YFSETQ. This CDR3 region has 17 residues. The CDR3 spells CASSLAGKLSSYNEQFF. Here the CDR3 DNA reads TGCGCCAGCAGCTTGGCTGGGAAACTCAGCTCCTACAATGAGCAGTTCTTC.

The chain has TRBV5-1 and TRBJ2-5; D possibly uses TRBD1 or TRBD2 (6 bases each). Germline loops: CDR1 SGHRS, CDR2 YFSETQ. The CDR3 runs to 14 residues. Trimming removed 4 bases at V and 2 bases at J, with 12 bases between. CDR3 region: CASSGGTRQETQYF. The DNA for the CDR3 is TGCGCCAGCAGCGGGGGGACAAGACAAGAGACCCAGTACTTC.

This rearrangement joins TRBV14 to TRBJ2-3, with TRBD2 as a possible D gene (8 bases). Germline V CDR1 and CDR2: SGHDN, FVKESK. The CDR3 covers 16 residues. The ends were cut back, 4 bases at V and 2 bases at J, with 16 bases in the middle. This CDR3 is CASSPGGAGDTDTQYF. The CDR3 DNA reads as TGTGCCAGCAGCCCAGGGGGAGCGGGAGACACAGATACGCAGTATTTT.

Comments on this clonotype: This may come from a read error, since a much larger clone is one base off. The chain combines TRBV29-1 with TRBJ2-1; D possibly matches TRBD1 or TRBD2 (5 bases each). This CDR3 contains 14 residues. V was cut by 7 bases and J by 3 bases, with 16 bases left in between. Germline CDR1 is SQVTM and CDR2 is ANQGSEA. CDR3 in amino acids: CSAEGISFYNEQFF. CDR3 coding DNA: TGCAGCGCCGAGGGGATTAGCTTCTACAATGAGCAGTTCTTC.

A word on this clonotype: One junction end disagrees with the germline gene, perhaps due to a read error. The chain is built from TRBV5-1 and TRBJ2-3; 10 bases fit TRBD2. The CDR3 is 16 residues long. Looked up from germline, CDR1 is SGHRS and CDR2 is YFSETQ. The CDR3 loop is CVSSTRLAGRTDTEYF. The CDR3, as DNA: TGCGTCAGCAGCACCCGACTAGCGGGCCGCACAGATACGGAGTATTTT.

Details on this clonotype: One end of the junction does not line up with germline, which may come from a read error. V gene TRBV12-3 or TRBV12-4 combines with J gene TRBJ1-1, with D maybe TRBD1 (5 bases). The CDR3 runs to 14 residues. The CDR3 reads CDSSLWGGHPEAFF. The CDR3 DNA is TGTGACAGCAGTTTATGGGGTGGACATCCTGAAGCTTTCTTT.

Worth noting for this clonotype: A much bigger clone sits one base away, suggesting this may be a read error. The genes are TRBV5-1 and TRBJ1-2, with D possibly TRBD1 on 6 matching bases. The V gene's germline CDR1 is SGHRS and CDR2 YFSETQ. V lost 4 bases, J lost 3 bases, and 10 bases lay in between. This CDR3 is built from 13 residues. The DNA for the CDR3 is TGCGCCAGCAGCCCGGACAGCTACTATGGCTACACCTTC. It codes for CASSPDSYYGYTF. Together with reference TRBV5-1 and TRBJ1-2, the CDR3 gives the full variable domain: KAGVTQTPRYLIKTRGQQVTLSCSPISGHRSVSWYQQTPGQGLQFLFEYFSETQRNKGNFPGRFSGRQFSNSRSEMNVSTLELGDSALYLCASSPDSYYGYTFGSGTRLTVV.

Points on this clonotype: A much larger clone differs by one base, so this may be a read error. The chain combines TRBV12-3 or TRBV12-4 with TRBJ2-3; D call uncertain. The V and J ends lost 4 bases and 6 bases respectively, with 14 bases between them. The CDR3 contains 14 residues. The CDR3 nucleotides read TGTGCCAGCAGTTCTTGGCGGAACCATGATACGCAGTATTTT. It yields the protein CASSSWRNHDTQYF.

This clonotype has a single count. The CDR3 spells CASSLGGQGHEQYF. CDR3 DNA sequence: TGTGCCAGCAGTTTAGGGGGACAGGGCCACGAGCAGTACTTC. The gene calls are TRBV6-2 or TRBV6-3 and TRBJ2-7, with TRBD1 identical over 9 bases. CDR1 is MNHEY and CDR2 is SVGEGT in the germline V gene. The CDR3 is made up of 14 amino acids. V shed 4 bases and J 5 bases; nucleotides not matched to a gene: 6.

This clonotype was seen at least ten times. The genes are TRBV19 and TRBJ2-1; 10 positions agree with TRBD2. The CDR3 loop spans 14 amino acids. After removal of 9 bases from V and 9 bases from J, the junction contained 11 bases not matched to a gene. The germline CDR1 and CDR2 sequences are LNHDA and SQIVND (reference sequence). The CDR3 coding sequence is TGTGCCAGCGGGGTGCCTAGCGGGAGTGGTGAGCAGTTCTTC. Translated, it gives CASGVPSGSGEQFF.

This clonotype was recorded many times. V and J are TRBV12-3 or TRBV12-4 and TRBJ1-2; D gene unclear. This CDR3 is 13 amino acids long. V shed 8 bases and J shed 0 bases, with 10 bases lying between them. Written as DNA, the CDR3 is TGTGCCAGCGAGGTTGAAGCTAACTATGGCTACACCTTC. It codes for CASEVEANYGYTF.

This clonotype was picked up a small number of times. The chain couples TRBV29-1 to TRBJ2-2; D remains ambiguous. Trimming stripped 7 bases from V and 5 bases from J, with 17 bases between. CDR3 length equals 14 residues. Looked up from germline, CDR1 is SQVTM and CDR2 is ANQGSEA. The CDR3 bases are TGCAGCGCCACTCGTGGGGTGGGGACCGGGGAGCTGTTTTTT. This codes for CSATRGVGTGELFF.

Points on this clonotype: Its ends do not fully match the called genes, so a read error is possible. The V gene is TRBV2, the J gene TRBJ2-5; D possibly corresponds to TRBD2 (6 bases). The CDR3 has 13 amino acids. The germline V gene has CDR1 SNHLY and CDR2 FYNNEI. CDR3 DNA: TGTGCCAGCGGCGGGACGAACCAAGAGGCCCAGTACTTC. This gives the protein CASGGTNQEAQYF.

V usage is TRBV6-2 or TRBV6-3 and J usage is TRBJ1-2; the D is unclear. The V gene's germline CDR1 is MNHEY and CDR2 SVGEGT. CDR3 length equals 15 residues. Trimming took 6 bases from V and 8 from J, leaving 22 bases between them. CDR3 DNA: TGTGCCAGCAGAGGCGCGGACCAGTTCCAACGGGGCTACACCTTC. Translation: CASRGADQFQRGYTF.

This clonotype was seen repeatedly, ten times or more. V is TRBV14 and J is TRBJ1-1; possibly TRBD1 for D (6 bases). Trimming stripped 3 bases from V and 5 bases from J, with 19 bases between. CDR1 and CDR2 (germline): SGHDN, FVKESK. This CDR3 contains 16 residues. CDR3 protein: CASSQEDWGGRTEAFF. CDR3 DNA sequence: TGTGCCAGCAGCCAGGAAGATTGGGGGGGGCGGACTGAAGCTTTCTTT.

In this sample, this clonotype turned up many times. The rearrangement joins TRBV6-5 to TRBJ2-1, with D possibly being TRBD1 (6 bases). Germline lookup yields CDR1 MNHEY and CDR2 SVGAGI. V was cut by 1 base and J by 9 bases, with 13 bases left in between. The CDR3 loop spans 14 amino acids. The CDR3 nucleotides read TGTGCCAGCAGTTACTTCGGACAGTCGGGTGAGCAGTTCTTC. It codes for CASSYFGQSGEQFF.

Comments on this clonotype: A much larger clone differs by one base, so this may be a read error. J is TRBJ1-2 and V is TRBV20-1, with 7 bases identical to TRBD1. Trimming at V came to 5 bases and at J to 2 bases, leaving 8 bases not matched to a gene. From germline, CDR1 is DFQATT and CDR2 SNEGSKA (reference sequence). This CDR3 spans 14 amino acids. The chain's CDR3 is CSAGYNRGNYGYTF. The DNA of the CDR3 is TGCAGTGCTGGATATAACAGGGGAAACTATGGCTACACCTTC.

This clonotype showed up many times. The gene calls are TRBV14 and TRBJ1-1; unclear D gene. The CDR3 totals 14 residues. Per germline, CDR1 SGHDN and CDR2 FVKESK. Trimming stripped 4 bases from V and 1 base from J, with 10 bases between. DNA for the CDR3: TGTGCCAGCAGCCCCCAAATGGGGAACACTGAAGCTTTCTTT. Translation: CASSPQMGNTEAFF. The whole variable domain, filled in from reference TRBV14 and TRBJ1-1, reads EAGVTQFPSHSVIEKGQTVTLRCDPISGHDNLYWYRRVMGKEIKFLLHFVKESKQDESGMPNNRFLAERTGGTYSTLKVQPAELEDSGVYFCASSPQMGNTEAFFGQGTRLTVV.